Each of the 8 T cell receptor beta chains below was sequenced from the same sample in a study of cytomegalovirus exposure and HLA in healthy donors. Profiling relied on immunoSEQ multiplex PCR, and the TCRdb table lists in-frame clones only, not all of them. Of 50,000 or so clones listed, roughly 94% are singletons. Material: PBMCs. The receptors stem from a young man in good health and CMV-seronegative.

V and J are TRBV18 and TRBJ2-3; tentatively, D is TRBD1 (6 bases). V was clipped by 2 bases and J by 4 bases, with 13 bases between them. This CDR3 is built from 15 residues. The germline V gene has CDR1 KGHSH and CDR2 LQKENI. The DNA for the CDR3 is TGTGCCAGCTCACCATTAGGGGGAAGCGCAGATACGCAGTATTTT. Translating it yields CASSPLGGSADTQYF. The variable domain in full, completed from reference TRBV18 and TRBJ2-3, reads NAGVMQNPRHLVRRRGQEARLRCSPMKGHSHVYWYRQLPEEGLKFMVYLQKENIIDESGMPKERFSAEFPKEGPSILRIQQVVRGDSAAYFCASSPLGGSADTQYFGPGTRLTVL.

This chain links TRBV19 with TRBJ2-7; 7 nucleotides match TRBD2. V was clipped by 3 bases and J by 1 base; unmatched bases: 6. The CDR3 consists of 15 residues. The V gene's germline CDR1 is LNHDA and CDR2 SQIVND (reference sequence). The chain's CDR3 is CASSIWGGRSYEQYF. CDR3 DNA: TGTGCCAGTAGTATTTGGGGGGGACGGTCCTACGAGCAGTACTTC.

The J gene is TRBJ1-1, the V gene TRBV6-6; TRBD1 is a possible D gene (6 bases). The CDR3 spans 14 residues. Germline CDR1 and CDR2: MNHNY and SVGAGI (reference sequence). Trimming took 7 bases from V and 4 from J, leaving 16 bases between them. CDR3 amino acids: CASTLRGAVTEAFF. CDR3 DNA sequence: TGTGCCAGCACCTTACGGGGGGCGGTCACTGAAGCTTTCTTT.

The chain uses TRBV9 and TRBJ1-2, with D possibly being TRBD1 (5 bases). The germline V and J ends were trimmed by 8 bases and 8 bases, with 16 bases remaining between them. Germline CDR1 SGDLS, CDR2 YYNGEE. The CDR3 is 12 residues long. The CDR3 DNA follows: TGTGCCAGTGGGGCCGGGACTACAGGCTACACCTTC. Translation gives CASGAGTTGYTF.

The gene calls are TRBV30 and TRBJ1-1; D not resolved. Trimming shortened V by 0 bases and J by 0 bases, and 5 bases separated the two germline ends. The germline CDR1 and CDR2 sequences are GTSNPN and SVGIG (reference sequence). The CDR3 is 13 amino acids. The CDR3 nucleotides read TGTGCCTGGAGTGTACAATTGAACACTGAAGCTTTCTTT. It is translated as CAWSVQLNTEAFF.

The chain carries TRBV6-6 and TRBJ1-2; 12 nucleotides align to TRBD1. V shed 0 bases, J shed 7 bases, and the junction held 3 bases outside the gene matches. The CDR3 runs to 15 residues. In germline, CDR1 is MNHNY, CDR2 SVGAGI (reference sequence). In nucleotides, the CDR3 is TGTGCCAGCAGTTACTCGATGGGACAGGGGGCTGGCTACACCTTC. Amino acid sequence: CASSYSMGQGAGYTF.

A few counts support this clone. CDR3 residues: CASSWSASGRGAYEQYF. The CDR3 nucleotides are TGTGCCAGCAGTTGGTCCGCTAGCGGGAGGGGAGCCTACGAGCAGTACTTC. The V and J genes are TRBV5-4 and TRBJ2-7, with 12 bases aligning to TRBD2. J was trimmed by 2 bases and V by 5 bases; bases with no gene match: 11. The CDR3 length is 17 residues. CDR1 and CDR2 (germline): SGHNT, YYREEE (reference sequence).

The V call is TRBV27, the J call TRBJ2-6, with D possibly being TRBD1 (6 bases). The length of the CDR3 is 16 residues. Deletions cut 3 bases from V and 0 bases from J, with 9 bases between. Germline loops: CDR1 MNHEY, CDR2 SMNVEV (reference sequence). DNA of the CDR3: TGTGCCAGCAGTTTTACAGGGTCCTCTGGGGCCAACGTCCTGACTTTC. Translating it yields CASSFTGSSGANVLTF.